This T cell receptor (beta chain) was obtained from a study of metastatic and nonmetastatic thyroid tumors. Study context: A comparison of repertoires was made across blood and tumor or nodule tissue from malignant and benign thyroid patients.

This clone was seen a few times. The antigen is not known. Using MiXCR, TCRdb re-called clones from the PCR reads. Here the sample spans 49,000 or so clones, around 25% being singletons. The germline V gene has CDR1 MNHEY and CDR2 SVGEGT. This CDR3 is 15 amino acids long. The junction had 9 bases not matched to a gene; V was cut back by 0 bases and J by 8 bases. All patients were untreated before thyroid surgery. Whole-study results and caveats: Patients with malignant thyroid tumors reportedly had significantly higher TCR beta diversity than those with benign nodules, in blood and tumor.

The sequencing sample was made of blood. The V and J genes are TRBV6-2 or TRBV6-3 and TRBJ1-2, with 7 positions matching TRBD1. The sequence was collected from a male donor with papillary thyroid cancer or a benign thyroid nodule (not recorded which). Some clones in this sample may be carry-over from other donors' samples. CDR3 DNA sequence: TGTGCCAGCAGTTACTCGCCCGGGACAGAGGAGGGCTACACCTTC. It codes for CASSYSPGTEEGYTF.